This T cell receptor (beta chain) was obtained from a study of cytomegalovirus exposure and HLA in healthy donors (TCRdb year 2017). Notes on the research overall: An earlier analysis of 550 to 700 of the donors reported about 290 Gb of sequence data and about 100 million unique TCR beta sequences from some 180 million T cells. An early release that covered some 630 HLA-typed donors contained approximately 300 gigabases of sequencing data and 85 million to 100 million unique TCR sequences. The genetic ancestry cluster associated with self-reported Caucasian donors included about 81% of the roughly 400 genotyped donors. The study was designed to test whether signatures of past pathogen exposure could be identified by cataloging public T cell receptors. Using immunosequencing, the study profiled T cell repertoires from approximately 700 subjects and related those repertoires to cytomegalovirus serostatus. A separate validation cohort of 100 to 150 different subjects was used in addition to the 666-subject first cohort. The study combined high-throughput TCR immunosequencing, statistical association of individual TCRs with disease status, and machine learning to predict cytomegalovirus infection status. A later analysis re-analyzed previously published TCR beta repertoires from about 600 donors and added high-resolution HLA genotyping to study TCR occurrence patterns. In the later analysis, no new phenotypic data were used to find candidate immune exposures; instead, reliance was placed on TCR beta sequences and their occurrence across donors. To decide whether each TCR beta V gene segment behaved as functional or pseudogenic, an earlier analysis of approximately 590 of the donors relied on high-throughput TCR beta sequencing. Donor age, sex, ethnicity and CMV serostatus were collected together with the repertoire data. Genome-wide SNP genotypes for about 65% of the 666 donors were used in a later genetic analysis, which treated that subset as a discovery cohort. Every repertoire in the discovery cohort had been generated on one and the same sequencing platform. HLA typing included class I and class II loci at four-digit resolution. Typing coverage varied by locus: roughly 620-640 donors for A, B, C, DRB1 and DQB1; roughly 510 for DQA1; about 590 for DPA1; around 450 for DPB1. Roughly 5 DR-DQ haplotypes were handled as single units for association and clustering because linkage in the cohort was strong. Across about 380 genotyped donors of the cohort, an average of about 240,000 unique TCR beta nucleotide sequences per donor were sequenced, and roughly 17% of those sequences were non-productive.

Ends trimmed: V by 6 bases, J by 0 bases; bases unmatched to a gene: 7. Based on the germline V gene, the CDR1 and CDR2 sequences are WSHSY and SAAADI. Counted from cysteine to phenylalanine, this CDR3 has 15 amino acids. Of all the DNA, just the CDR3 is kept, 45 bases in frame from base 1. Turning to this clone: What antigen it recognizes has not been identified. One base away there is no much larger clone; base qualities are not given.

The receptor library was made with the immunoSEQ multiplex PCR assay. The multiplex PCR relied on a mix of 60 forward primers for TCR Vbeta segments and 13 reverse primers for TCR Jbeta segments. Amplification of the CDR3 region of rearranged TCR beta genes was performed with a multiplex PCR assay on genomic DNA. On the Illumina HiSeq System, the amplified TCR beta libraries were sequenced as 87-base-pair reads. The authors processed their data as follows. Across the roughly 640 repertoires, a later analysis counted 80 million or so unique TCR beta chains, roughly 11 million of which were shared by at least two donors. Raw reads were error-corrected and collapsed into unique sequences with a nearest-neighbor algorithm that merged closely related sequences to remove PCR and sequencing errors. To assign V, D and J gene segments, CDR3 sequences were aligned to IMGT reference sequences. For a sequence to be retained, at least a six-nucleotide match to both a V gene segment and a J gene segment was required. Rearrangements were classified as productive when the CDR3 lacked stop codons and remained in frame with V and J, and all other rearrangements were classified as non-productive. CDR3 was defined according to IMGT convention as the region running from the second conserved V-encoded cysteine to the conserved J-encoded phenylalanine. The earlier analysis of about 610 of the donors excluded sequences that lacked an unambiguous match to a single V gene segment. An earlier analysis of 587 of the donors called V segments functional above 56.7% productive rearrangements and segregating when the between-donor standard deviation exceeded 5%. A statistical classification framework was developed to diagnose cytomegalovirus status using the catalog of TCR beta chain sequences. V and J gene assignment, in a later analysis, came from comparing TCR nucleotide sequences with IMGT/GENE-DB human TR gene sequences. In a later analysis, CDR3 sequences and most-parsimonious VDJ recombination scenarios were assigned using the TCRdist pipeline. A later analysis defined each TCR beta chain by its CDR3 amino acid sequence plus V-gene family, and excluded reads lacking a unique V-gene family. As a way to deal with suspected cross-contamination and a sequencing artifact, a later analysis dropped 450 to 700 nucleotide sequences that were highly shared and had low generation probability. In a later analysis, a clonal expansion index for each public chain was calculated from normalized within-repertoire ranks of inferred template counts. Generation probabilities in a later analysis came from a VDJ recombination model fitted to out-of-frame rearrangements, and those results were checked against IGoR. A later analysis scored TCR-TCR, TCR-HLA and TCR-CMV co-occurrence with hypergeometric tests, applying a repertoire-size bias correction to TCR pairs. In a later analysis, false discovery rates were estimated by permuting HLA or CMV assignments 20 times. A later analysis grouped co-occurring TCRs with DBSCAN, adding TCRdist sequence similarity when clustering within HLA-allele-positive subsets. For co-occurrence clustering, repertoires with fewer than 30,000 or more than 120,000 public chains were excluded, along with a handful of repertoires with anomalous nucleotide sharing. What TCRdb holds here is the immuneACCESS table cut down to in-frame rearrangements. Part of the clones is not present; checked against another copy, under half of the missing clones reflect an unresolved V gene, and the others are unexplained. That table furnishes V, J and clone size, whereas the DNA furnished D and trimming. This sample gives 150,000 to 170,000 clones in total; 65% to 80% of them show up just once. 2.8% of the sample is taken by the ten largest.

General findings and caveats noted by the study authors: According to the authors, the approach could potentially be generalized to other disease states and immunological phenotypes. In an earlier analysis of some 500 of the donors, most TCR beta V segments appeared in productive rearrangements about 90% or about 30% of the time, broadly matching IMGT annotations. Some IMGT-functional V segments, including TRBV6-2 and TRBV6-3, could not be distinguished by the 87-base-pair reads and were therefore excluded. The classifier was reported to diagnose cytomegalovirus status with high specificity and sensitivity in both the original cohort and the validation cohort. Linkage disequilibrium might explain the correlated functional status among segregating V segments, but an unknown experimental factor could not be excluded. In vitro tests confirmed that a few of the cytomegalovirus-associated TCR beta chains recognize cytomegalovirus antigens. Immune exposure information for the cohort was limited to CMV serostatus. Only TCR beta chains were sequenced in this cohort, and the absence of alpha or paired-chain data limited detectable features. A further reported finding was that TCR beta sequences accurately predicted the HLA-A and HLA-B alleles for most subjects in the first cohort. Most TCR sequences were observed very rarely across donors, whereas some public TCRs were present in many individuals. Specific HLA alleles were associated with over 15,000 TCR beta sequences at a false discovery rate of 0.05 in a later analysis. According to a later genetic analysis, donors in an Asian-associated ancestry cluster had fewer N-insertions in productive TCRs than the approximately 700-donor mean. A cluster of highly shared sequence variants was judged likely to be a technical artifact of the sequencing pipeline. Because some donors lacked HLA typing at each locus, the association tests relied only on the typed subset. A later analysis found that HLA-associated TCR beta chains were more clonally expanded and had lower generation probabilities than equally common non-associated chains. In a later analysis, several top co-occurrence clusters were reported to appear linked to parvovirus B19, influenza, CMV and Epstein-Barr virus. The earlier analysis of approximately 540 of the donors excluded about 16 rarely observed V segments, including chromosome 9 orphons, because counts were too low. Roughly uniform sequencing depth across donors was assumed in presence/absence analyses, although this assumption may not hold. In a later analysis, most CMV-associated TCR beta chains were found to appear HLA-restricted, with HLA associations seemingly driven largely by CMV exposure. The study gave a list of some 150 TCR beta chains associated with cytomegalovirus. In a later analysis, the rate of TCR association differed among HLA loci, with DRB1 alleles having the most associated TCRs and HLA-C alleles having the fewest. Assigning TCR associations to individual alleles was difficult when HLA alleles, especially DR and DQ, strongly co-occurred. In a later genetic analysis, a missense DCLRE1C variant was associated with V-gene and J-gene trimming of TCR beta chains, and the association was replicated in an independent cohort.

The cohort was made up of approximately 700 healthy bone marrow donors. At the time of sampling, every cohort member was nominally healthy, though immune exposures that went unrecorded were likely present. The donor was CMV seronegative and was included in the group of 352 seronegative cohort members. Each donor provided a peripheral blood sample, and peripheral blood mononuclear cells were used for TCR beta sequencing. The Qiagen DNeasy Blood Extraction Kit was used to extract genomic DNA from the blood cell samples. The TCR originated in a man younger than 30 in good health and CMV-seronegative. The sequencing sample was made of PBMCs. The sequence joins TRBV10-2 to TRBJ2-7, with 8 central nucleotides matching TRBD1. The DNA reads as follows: TGCGCCAGCAGGGGACAGGCCTCTAGCTCCTACGAGCAGTACTTC. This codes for CASRGQASSSYEQYF.